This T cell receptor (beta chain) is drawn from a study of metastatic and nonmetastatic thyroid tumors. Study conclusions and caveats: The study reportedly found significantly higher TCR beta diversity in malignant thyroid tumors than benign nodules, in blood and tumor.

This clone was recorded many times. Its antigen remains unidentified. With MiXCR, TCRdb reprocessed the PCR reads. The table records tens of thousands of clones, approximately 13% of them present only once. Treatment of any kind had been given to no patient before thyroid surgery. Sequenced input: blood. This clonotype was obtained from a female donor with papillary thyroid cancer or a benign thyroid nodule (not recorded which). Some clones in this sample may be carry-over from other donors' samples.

Here the CDR3 reads CASSLGWGNPQPQHF. CDR3 sequence (DNA): TGTGCCAGCAGTTTGGGGTGGGGGAACCCTCAGCCCCAGCATTTT. J is TRBJ1-5 and V is TRBV12-3 or TRBV12-4; TRBD1 is a possible D gene (5 bases). The CDR3 covers 15 residues. The V gene lost 3 bases and the J gene lost 6 bases, with 15 bases spanning the gap.